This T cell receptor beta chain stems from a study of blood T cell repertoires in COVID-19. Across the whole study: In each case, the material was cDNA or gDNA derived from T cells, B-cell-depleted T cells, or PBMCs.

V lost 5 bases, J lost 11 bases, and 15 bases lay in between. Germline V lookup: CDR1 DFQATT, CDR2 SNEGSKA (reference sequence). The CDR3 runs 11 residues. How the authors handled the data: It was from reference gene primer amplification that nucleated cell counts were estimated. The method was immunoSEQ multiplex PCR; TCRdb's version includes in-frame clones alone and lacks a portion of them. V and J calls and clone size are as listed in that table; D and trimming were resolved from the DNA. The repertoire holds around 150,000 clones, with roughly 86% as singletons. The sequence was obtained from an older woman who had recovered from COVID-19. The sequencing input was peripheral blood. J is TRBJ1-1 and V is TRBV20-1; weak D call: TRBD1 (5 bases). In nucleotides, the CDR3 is TGCAGTGCTCTGGCGCCGGGGGGGGCTTTCTTT. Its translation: CSALAPGGAFF.